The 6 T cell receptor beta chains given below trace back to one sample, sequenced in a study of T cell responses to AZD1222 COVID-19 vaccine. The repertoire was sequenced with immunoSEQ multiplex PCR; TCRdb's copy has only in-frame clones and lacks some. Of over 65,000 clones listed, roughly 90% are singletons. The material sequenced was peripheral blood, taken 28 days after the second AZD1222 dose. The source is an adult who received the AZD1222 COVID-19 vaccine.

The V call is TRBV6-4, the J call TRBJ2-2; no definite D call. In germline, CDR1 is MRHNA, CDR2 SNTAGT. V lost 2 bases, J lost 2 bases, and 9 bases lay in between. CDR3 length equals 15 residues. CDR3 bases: TGTGCCAGCAGTGACGGTCAGACCAACACCGGGGAGCTGTTTTTT. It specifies CASSDGQTNTGELFF.

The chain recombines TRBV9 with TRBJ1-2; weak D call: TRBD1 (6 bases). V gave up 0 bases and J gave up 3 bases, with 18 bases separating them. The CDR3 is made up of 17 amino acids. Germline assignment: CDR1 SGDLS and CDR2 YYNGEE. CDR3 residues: CASSVDSLVAGDYGYTF. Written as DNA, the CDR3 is TGTGCCAGCAGCGTAGATAGTTTGGTGGCAGGGGACTATGGCTACACCTTC. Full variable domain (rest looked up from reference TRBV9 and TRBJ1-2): DSGVTQTPKHLITATGQRVTLRCSPRSGDLSVYWYQQSLDQGLQFLIQYYNGEERAKGNILERFSAQQFPDLHSELNLSSLELGDSALYFCASSVDSLVAGDYGYTFGSGTRLTVV.

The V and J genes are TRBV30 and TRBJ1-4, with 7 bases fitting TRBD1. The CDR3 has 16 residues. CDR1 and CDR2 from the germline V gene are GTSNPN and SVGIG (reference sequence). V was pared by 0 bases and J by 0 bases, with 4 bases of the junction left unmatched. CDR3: CAWSVGTAATNEKLFF. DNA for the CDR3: TGTGCCTGGAGTGTGGGGACAGCAGCAACTAATGAAAAACTGTTTTTT.

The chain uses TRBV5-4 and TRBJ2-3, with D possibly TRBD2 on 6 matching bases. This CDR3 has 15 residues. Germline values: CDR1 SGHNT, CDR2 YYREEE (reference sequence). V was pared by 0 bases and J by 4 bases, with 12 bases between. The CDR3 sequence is CASSLVVGGPDTQYF. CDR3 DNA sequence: TGTGCCAGCAGCTTGGTCGTGGGAGGCCCAGATACGCAGTATTTT.

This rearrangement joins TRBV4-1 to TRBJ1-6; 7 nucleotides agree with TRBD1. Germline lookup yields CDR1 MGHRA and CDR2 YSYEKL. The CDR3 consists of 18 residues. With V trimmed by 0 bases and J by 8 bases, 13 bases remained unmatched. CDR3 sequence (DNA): TGCGCCAGCAGCCAAGATCCGGGACAGAGTATAGGGTATTCACCCCTCCACTTT. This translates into CASSQDPGQSIGYSPLHF.

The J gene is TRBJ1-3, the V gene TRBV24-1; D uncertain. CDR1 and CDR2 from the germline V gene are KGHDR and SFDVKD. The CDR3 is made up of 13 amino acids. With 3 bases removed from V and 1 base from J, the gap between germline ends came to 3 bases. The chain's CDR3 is CATSDRSGNTIYF. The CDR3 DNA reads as TGTGCCACCAGTGATCGGTCTGGAAACACCATATATTTT.